This entry is about one T cell receptor (beta chain). The authors ran a second PCR of roughly 7 to 11 cycles using a sample-barcoded 5' primer and a J-beta primer mix. TCRdb re-called the 5' RACE reads with MiXCR, one entry per CDR3 protein. The table has some 1,800,000 distinct CDR3 sequences, about 39% seen once. The data belong to a study of blood T cells in healthy people across ages. Study-wide background: About one barcoded TCR beta cDNA was captured per two T cells.

The CDR3 extends over 13 amino acids. V gave up 6 bases and J gave up 0 bases, with 6 bases separating them. Source material: blood. The source of this sequence is a human donor in good health. This chain uses TRBV12-3 or TRBV12-4 with TRBJ1-5; D uncertain. The CDR3: CASRPSSNQPQHF. DNA for the CDR3: TGTGCCAGCAGGCCGAGTAGCAATCAGCCCCAGCATTTT.